This T cell receptor beta chain is from a study of blood T cell repertoires in COVID-19. For the study at large: Cohort 3 recovery required two negative PCRs, clearance, or symptom resolution.

The CDR3 runs 14 residues. Germline V gene sequence: CDR1 SGHDN, CDR2 FVKESK. V dropped 2 bases and J dropped 5 bases, with 12 bases sitting between them. The age range of participants was about 18 to 95 years, with residence in about two dozen US areas. Authors' processing steps: How many nucleated cells were present was estimated from reference gene primer amplification. Here immunoSEQ multiplex PCR was the method, and the copy in TCRdb shows in-frame clones only, minus some. V and J calls and clone size follow that table, whereas D and trimming were derived from the DNA. The sample comprises roughly 200,000 clones, around nine tenths of which are singletons, and more than 7% rests with the top ten.

The clonotype comes from a man aged 30 to 39 in a cohort exposed to, infected with or recovered from COVID-19 (not recorded which). The chain has TRBV14 and TRBJ1-2; the D is unclear. Sequencing was performed on PBMCs or T cells enriched from blood (not recorded which). This chain's CDR3 is CASSQLGSLYGYTF. The CDR3 DNA sequence: TGTGCCAGCAGCCAATTGGGCAGCCTGTATGGCTACACCTTC.